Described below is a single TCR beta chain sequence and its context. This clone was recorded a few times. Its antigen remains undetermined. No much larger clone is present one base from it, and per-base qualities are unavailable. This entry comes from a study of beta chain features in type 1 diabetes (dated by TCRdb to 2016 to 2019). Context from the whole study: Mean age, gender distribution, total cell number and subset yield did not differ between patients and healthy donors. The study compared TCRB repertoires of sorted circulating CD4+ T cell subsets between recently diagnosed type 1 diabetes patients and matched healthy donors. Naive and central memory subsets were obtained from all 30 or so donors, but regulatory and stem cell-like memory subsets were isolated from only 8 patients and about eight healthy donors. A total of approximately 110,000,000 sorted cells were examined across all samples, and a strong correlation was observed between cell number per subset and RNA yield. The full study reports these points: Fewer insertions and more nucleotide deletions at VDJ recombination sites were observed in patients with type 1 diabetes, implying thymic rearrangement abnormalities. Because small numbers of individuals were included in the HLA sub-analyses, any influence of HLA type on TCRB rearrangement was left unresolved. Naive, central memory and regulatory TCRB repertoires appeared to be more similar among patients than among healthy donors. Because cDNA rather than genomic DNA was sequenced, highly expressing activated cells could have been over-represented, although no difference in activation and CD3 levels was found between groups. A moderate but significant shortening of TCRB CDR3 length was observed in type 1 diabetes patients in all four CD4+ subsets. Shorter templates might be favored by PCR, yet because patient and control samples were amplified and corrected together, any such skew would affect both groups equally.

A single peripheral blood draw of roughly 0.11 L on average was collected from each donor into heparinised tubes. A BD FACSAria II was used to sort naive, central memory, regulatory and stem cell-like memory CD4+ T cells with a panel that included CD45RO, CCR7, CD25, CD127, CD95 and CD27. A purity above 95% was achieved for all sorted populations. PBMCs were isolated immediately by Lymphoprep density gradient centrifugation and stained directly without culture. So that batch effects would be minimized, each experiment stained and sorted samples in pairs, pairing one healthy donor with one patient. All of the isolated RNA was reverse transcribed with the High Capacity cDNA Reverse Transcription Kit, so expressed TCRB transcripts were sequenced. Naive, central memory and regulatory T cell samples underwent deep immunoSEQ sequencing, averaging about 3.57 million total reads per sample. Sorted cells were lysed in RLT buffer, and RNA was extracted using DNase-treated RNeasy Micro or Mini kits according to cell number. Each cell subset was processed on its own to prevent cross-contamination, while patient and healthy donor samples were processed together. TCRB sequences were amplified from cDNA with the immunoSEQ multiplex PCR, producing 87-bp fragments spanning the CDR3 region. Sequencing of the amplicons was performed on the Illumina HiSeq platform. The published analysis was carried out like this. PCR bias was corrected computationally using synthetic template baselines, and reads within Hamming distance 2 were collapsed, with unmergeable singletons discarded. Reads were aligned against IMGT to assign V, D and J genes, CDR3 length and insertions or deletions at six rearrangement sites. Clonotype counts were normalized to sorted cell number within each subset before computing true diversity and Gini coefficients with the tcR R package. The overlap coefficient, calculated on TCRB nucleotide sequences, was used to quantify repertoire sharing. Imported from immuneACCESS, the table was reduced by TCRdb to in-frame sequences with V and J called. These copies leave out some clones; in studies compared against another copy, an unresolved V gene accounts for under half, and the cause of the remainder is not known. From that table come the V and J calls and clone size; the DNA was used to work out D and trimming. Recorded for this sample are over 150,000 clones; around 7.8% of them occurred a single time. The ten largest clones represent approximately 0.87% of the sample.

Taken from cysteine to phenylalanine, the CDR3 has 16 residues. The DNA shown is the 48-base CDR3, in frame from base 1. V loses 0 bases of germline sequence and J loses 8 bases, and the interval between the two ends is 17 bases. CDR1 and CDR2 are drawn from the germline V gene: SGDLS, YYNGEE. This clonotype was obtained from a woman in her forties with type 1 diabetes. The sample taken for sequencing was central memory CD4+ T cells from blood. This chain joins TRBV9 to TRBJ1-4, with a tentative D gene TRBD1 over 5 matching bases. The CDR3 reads CASSVVGRGFREKLFF. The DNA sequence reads TGTGCCAGCAGCGTAGTGGGACGGGGGTTTCGGGAAAAACTGTTTTTT.